This T cell receptor (beta chain) was identified in a study of PD-L1 blockade in urothelial cancer. About the research overall: From 0 to 3 prior chemotherapy regimens had been given to the patients. Analysis of the blood was performed 3 weeks (second dose) and 6 weeks after treatment start.

V shed 7 bases and J shed 5 bases, with 15 bases lying between them. The CDR3 contains 14 residues. Germline V gene sequence: CDR1 SNHLY, CDR2 FYNNEI. Whole-study findings and limits: TCR clonality was measured in pretreatment peripheral blood. Clonality below the median predicted better survival.

The data were produced by immunoSEQ multiplex PCR, yet TCRdb's version contains in-frame clones alone and is incomplete. The sample has approximately 20,000 clones, around 91% seen once; the top ten hold approximately 10%. Details on this clone: What it binds is unknown.

Time point meaning: peripheral blood 6 weeks after treatment start. Urothelial carcinoma in patients was locally advanced or metastatic. The receptor was isolated from a woman in her fifties or sixties with urothelial cancer. Sequenced here: PBMCs, sampled around atezolizumab (anti-PD-L1) treatment. V and J are TRBV2 and TRBJ1-5, with D perhaps TRBD1 (5 bases). As DNA, the CDR3 is TGTGCCAGCAACGGGCAGGGTGTCGATCAGCCCCAGCATTTT. It encodes CASNGQGVDQPQHF.